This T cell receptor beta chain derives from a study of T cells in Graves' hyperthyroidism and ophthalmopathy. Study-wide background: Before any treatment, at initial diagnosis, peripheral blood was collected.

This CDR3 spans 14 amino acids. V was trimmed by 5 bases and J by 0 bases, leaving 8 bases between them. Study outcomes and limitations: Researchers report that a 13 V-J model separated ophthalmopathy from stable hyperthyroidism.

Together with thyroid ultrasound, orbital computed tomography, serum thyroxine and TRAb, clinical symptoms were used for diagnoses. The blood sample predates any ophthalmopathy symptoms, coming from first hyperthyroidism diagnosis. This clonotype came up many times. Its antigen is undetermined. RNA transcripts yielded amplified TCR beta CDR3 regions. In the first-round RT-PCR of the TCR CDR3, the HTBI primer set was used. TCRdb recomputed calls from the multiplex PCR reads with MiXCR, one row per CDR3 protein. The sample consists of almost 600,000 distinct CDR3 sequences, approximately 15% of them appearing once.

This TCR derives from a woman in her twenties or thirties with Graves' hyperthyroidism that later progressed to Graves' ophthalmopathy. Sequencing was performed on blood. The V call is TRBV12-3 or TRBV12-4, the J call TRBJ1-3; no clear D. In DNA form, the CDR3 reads TGTGCCAGCAGTCCCCGTGTCTCTGGAAACACCATATATTTT. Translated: CASSPRVSGNTIYF.